This T cell receptor beta chain was observed in a study of sequential checkpoint blockade in melanoma. Study background: Each arm's sequence ended with maintenance nivolumab.

This clone was observed once. Sequenced by immunoSEQ multiplex PCR; TCRdb stores in-frame clones only, minus some. The sample has under 40,000 clones; nearly 90% are singletons. The treatment is: randomized to nivolumab then ipilimumab (arm A) or the reverse (arm B). Material: CD8+ T cells sorted from blood (inferred from file names), obtained from a patient given nivolumab and ipilimumab in sequence. This TCR came from a human donor with melanoma.

CDR3 bases: TGTGCCAGCAGCTTATTACCCGGGGTCAATCAGCCCCAGCATTTT. Encoded protein: CASSLLPGVNQPQHF. The chain carries TRBV7-6 and TRBJ1-5, with unresolved D. V was cut by 2 bases and J by 3 bases, with 11 bases left in between. The CDR3 is 15 amino acids. Germline lookup yields CDR1 SGHVS and CDR2 FNYEAQ.